This paragraph reports one TCR beta chain. Its antigen is as yet unknown. The CDR3 contains 16 residues. Germline CDR1 and CDR2: MNHEY and SMNVEV (reference sequence). The ends were cut back, 7 bases at V and 2 bases at J, with 17 bases in the middle. These data are taken from a study of OX40 agonist ivuxolimab in advanced cancers. Study in general: A mean age of approximately 60 years, range roughly 20 to 85, was recorded, and roughly 80% were male. The study, taken as a whole, reports: There were, on average, more expanded clones in CD8+ T cells than in CD4+. At 0.1 to 3.0 mg/kg, CD4+ and CD8+ blood T cells expanded clonally by week 6.

Exclusion applied to patients with autoimmune disease history or systemic immunosuppression. The data were produced by immunoSEQ multiplex PCR, yet TCRdb's version contains in-frame clones alone and is incomplete. The sample includes 45,000 to 55,000 clones, roughly 94% of them seen just once. V gene TRBV27 combines with J gene TRBJ2-2, with a possible D match to TRBD2 (5 bases). Here the sequenced sample was CD4+ or CD8+ T cells sorted from blood, taken in a trial of the OX40 agonist ivuxolimab. The receptor comes from an adult with an advanced solid tumor such as melanoma, head and neck, liver or kidney cancer. The CDR3 region has the DNA TGTGCCAGCACCTTTAACTTGGACTCTAACACCGGGGAGCTGTTTTTT. It specifies CASTFNLDSNTGELFF.